The text below deals with one T cell receptor (beta chain). What it recognizes is unknown. These data originate in a study of cytomegalovirus exposure and HLA in healthy donors. Findings and caveats of the study: The study designated over 150 TCR beta chains cytomegalovirus-associated. Clusters of TCRs from the first cohort tended to co-occur in the roughly 120 validation repertoires (as a later analysis found). Among the CMV-associated chains, a few were confirmed in vitro as specific for CMV antigens.

Measured with immunoSEQ multiplex PCR; TCRdb has only the in-frame clones, and not every one. This sample carries 250,000 to 400,000 clones, 88% of them seen once, and the ten largest clones take 0.9% to 1%. Donors came from a validation cohort of over a hundred subjects, distinct from the first 666-subject cohort. Germline V CDR1 and CDR2: SGHNT, YYREEE (reference sequence). This CDR3 comprises 14 residues. The ends were cut back, 5 bases at V and 4 bases at J, with 15 bases in the middle. This sequence originates from a man between 25 and 39 years old in good health and CMV-seronegative. Sequencing was performed on PBMCs. The rearrangement joins TRBV5-4 to TRBJ1-2; D is possibly TRBD1 (5 bases). The CDR3 DNA is TGTGCCAGCAGTGGGGGGTGGGAGATCTATGGCTACACCTTC. Translation: CASSGGWEIYGYTF. Together with reference TRBV5-4 and TRBJ1-2, the CDR3 gives the full variable domain: ETGVTQSPTHLIKTRGQQVTLRCSSQSGHNTVSWYQQALGQGPQFIFQYYREEENGRGNFPPRFSGLQFPNYSSELNVNALELDDSALYLCASSGGWEIYGYTFGSGTRLTVV.